This T cell receptor beta chain comes out of a study of CXCR3-negative and CXCR3-positive naive CD8 T cells. Study-level findings and limits: Against CXCR3-negative naive cells, CXCR3-positive naive cells showed more hydrophobic TRB CDR3s. Diversity in memory CD8+ cells fell much lower than the comparably high levels seen in both naive subsets.

Comments on this clonotype: Its antigen is not identified.

The CDR3 spans 12 residues. Germline CDR1 is SQVTM and CDR2 is ANQGSEA. The method, 5' RACE with UMI labels, was used to prepare the TRB cDNA libraries. Following a re-call of the 5' RACE reads, TCRdb has one entry per CDR3 protein and lacks DNA. The listing records about 98,000 distinct CDR3 sequences. The CD45RO-CCR7+CD27+CD95- phenotype denoted naive CD8+ T cells. The J gene is TRBJ2-1, the V gene TRBV29-1. This TCR came from a human donor in good health. Some clones in this sample may be carry-over from other donors' samples. Sequenced: naive CXCR3+ CD8+ T cells from blood. As to subset: CD45RO-CCR7+CD27+CD95- naive CD8+ T cells expressing CXCR3 (TNR3+). The CDR3 loop is CSVGAEYNEQFF.